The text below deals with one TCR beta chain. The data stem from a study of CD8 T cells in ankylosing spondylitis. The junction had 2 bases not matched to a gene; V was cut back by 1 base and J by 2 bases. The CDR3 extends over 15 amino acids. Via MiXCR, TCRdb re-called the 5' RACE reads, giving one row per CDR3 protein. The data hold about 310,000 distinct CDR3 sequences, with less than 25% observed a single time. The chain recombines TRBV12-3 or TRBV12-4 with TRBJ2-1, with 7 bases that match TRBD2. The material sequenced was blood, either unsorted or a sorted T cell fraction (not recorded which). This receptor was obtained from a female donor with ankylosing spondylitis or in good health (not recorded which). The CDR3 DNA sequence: TGTGCCAGCAGTTTAGAACTAGCGACCTACAATGAGCAGTTCTTC. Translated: CASSLELATYNEQFF.